The 16 T cell receptor beta chains presented below share a single source sample, sequenced in a study of OX40 agonist ivuxolimab in advanced cancers. The protocol was immunoSEQ multiplex PCR, while the TCRdb copy is restricted to in-frame clones and leaves out a portion. The sample has some 97,000 clones; around 89% are singletons. The specimen was CD4+ or CD8+ T cells sorted from blood, collected in a trial of the OX40 agonist ivuxolimab. The receptor set was obtained from an adult with an advanced solid tumor such as melanoma, head and neck, liver or kidney cancer.

The chain has TRBV28 and TRBJ1-5; D not certain. The CDR3 has 11 residues. CDR1 is MDHEN, CDR2 SYDVKM, per germline. The V end was cut by 2 bases, the J end by 7 bases, with 3 bases between. This CDR3 is CASSLNQPQHF. Written as DNA, the CDR3 is TGTGCCAGCAGTTTAAACCAGCCCCAGCATTTT.

The J gene is TRBJ2-7, the V gene TRBV29-1; the D is unclear. This CDR3 region has 13 residues. V was clipped by 4 bases and J by 3 bases, with 13 bases between them. Per germline, CDR1 SQVTM and CDR2 ANQGSEA. The CDR3: CSVVPAQGYEQYF. The CDR3 region has the DNA TGCAGCGTTGTGCCCGCTCAAGGCTACGAGCAGTACTTC.

Only one count was recorded for this clone. This chain connects TRBV21-1 to TRBJ2-7; the table's D call, TRBD1, was not checked against the DNA. TRBV21-1 is designated a pseudogene. The CDR3 covers 15 residues. The DNA for the CDR3 is TGTGCCAGCAGCAAATATGACAGGGTTATCGACGAGCAGTACTTC. It encodes CASSKYDRVIDEQYF.

In this sample, this clone turned up once. This sequence joins TRBV9 and TRBJ2-7, with 9 nucleotides matching TRBD1. With 0 bases clipped from V and 5 bases from J, the junction kept 3 bases outside the gene matches. The germline gives CDR1 SGDLS, CDR2 YYNGEE. The CDR3 runs 14 residues. The DNA of the CDR3 is TGTGCCAGCAGCGTAGGGACAGGGGTGAACGAGCAGTACTTC. Protein: CASSVGTGVNEQYF.

The rearrangement uses TRBV6-6 and TRBJ2-7; unclear D gene. The CDR3 loop spans 13 amino acids. Trimming shortened V by 0 bases and J by 6 bases, and 9 bases separated the two germline ends. Per germline, CDR1 MNHNY and CDR2 SVGAGI (reference sequence). CDR3 in DNA: TGTGCCAGCAGTTACTCGACCTTCGCCGAGCAGTACTTC. Encoded protein: CASSYSTFAEQYF.

This clone was seen once. V and J are TRBV5-4 and TRBJ2-7; D unresolved. The germline V gene has CDR1 SGHNT and CDR2 YYREEE (reference sequence). V lost 4 bases and J 6 bases, leaving 17 bases between the germline ends. The CDR3 is made up of 14 amino acids. CDR3 sequence: CASSIRTRLSEQYF. As DNA, the CDR3 is TGTGCCAGCAGCATACGTACCCGGCTGTCCGAGCAGTACTTC.

The chain recombines TRBV2 with TRBJ2-2; TRBD1 matches at 7 bases. The CDR3 loop spans 14 amino acids. The V gene's germline CDR1 is SNHLY and CDR2 FYNNEI. V trimming: 6 bases; J trimming: 6 bases; junction bases outside the gene matches: 7. CDR3 loop: CASSRDRVPGELFF. The CDR3 coding sequence is TGTGCCAGCAGCAGAGACAGGGTCCCCGGGGAGCTGTTTTTT.

As DNA, the CDR3 is TGTGCCAGCAGCTTGTCAGGACAGAACACCGGGGAGCTGTTTTTT. This encodes CASSLSGQNTGELFF. This chain links TRBV5-6 with TRBJ2-2; the D gene is possibly TRBD1 (5 bases). Germline V gene lookup returns CDR1 SGHDT and CDR2 YYEEEE. Trimming removed 1 base at V and 1 base at J, with 8 bases between. The CDR3 spans 15 residues.

The CDR3, as DNA: TGTGCCAGCAGTTTGGGACTTCACTTTTACAATGAGCAGTTCTTC. Its translation is CASSLGLHFYNEQFF. V and J are TRBV27 and TRBJ2-1, with D perhaps matching TRBD2 (6 bases). The CDR3 contains 15 residues. Germline V CDR1 and CDR2: MNHEY, SMNVEV (reference sequence). Trimming removed 3 bases from V and 4 bases from J, with 13 bases in between.

This chain uses TRBV6-6 with TRBJ2-7, with TRBD1 matching over 7 bases. From germline, CDR1 is MNHNY and CDR2 SVGAGI (reference sequence). V shed 7 bases and J 2 bases; nucleotides not matched to a gene: 5. The CDR3 totals 13 residues. The CDR3 spells CASNTGQPYEQYF. Here the CDR3 DNA reads TGTGCCAGCAATACGGGACAGCCCTACGAGCAGTACTTC.

The J gene is TRBJ1-6, the V gene TRBV7-2; 8 bases agree with TRBD1. The ends lost 3 bases at V and 10 bases at J; junction bases unmatched: 8. The germline CDR1 and CDR2 sequences are SGHTA and FQGNSA. This CDR3 has 15 amino acids. This CDR3 reads CASSFPGQGRSPLHF. CDR3 sequence (DNA): TGTGCCAGCAGCTTCCCCGGACAGGGTCGATCACCCCTCCACTTT. Using reference TRBV7-2 and TRBJ1-6 for the parts outside the CDR3, the full variable domain is GAGVSQSPSNKVTEKGKDVELRCDPISGHTALYWYRQSLGQGLEFLIYFQGNSAPDKSGLPSDRFSAERTGGSVSTLTIQRTQQEDSAVYLCASSFPGQGRSPLHFGNGTRLTVT.

In nucleotides, the CDR3 is TGTGCCAGCAGCCCCCGGGACAGGGATGACACTGAAGCTTTCTTT. This sequence encodes CASSPRDRDDTEAFF. The J gene is TRBJ1-1, the V gene TRBV7-8; TRBD1 aligns across 9 bases. The germline CDR1 and CDR2 sequences are SGHVS and FQNEAQ. This CDR3 has 15 residues. V dropped 5 bases and J dropped 3; count of bases not matched to a gene: 7.

This clone was picked up one time. J is TRBJ2-7 and V is TRBV5-4; 11 nucleotides line up with TRBD1. The junction had 9 bases not matched to a gene; V was cut back by 4 bases and J by 6 bases. The germline V gene has CDR1 SGHNT and CDR2 YYREEE (reference sequence). This CDR3 region has 15 residues. CDR3 residues: CASSQTGTGGPEQYF. The CDR3 DNA follows: TGTGCCAGCAGCCAAACCGGGACAGGGGGTCCCGAGCAGTACTTC.

This rearrangement joins TRBV7-6 to TRBJ2-5; D is undetermined. This CDR3 contains 13 residues. Germline CDR1 SGHVS, CDR2 FNYEAQ. V was pared by 5 bases and J by 6 bases, with 13 bases between. The CDR3 here is CASSVLTGQTQYF. The CDR3 DNA follows: TGTGCCAGCAGCGTACTTACCGGACAGACCCAGTACTTC.

This clone was seen a handful of times. The V call is TRBV29-1, the J call TRBJ2-4; the match to TRBD1 covers 9 bases. Germline trimming cut 5 bases from V and 0 bases from J; bases unmatched to any gene: 2. The CDR3 consists of 14 residues. Germline CDR1 and CDR2: SQVTM and ANQGSEA. The chain's CDR3 is CSVLDRGAKNIQYF. As DNA, the CDR3 is TGCAGCGTTCTGGACAGGGGAGCCAAAAACATTCAGTACTTC.

The rearrangement links TRBV11-3 to TRBJ2-7, with 15 positions matching TRBD2. The germline V gene encodes CDR1 SGHNT and CDR2 YENEEA. The CDR3 contains 17 residues. Losses at the gene ends were 4 bases for V and 1 base for J; bases not matched to a gene: 5. The CDR3 DNA follows: TGTGCCAGCAGCTCCGGGACTAGCGGGGGGCCTTCCTACGAGCAGTACTTC. Translation: CASSSGTSGGPSYEQYF. Full variable domain (rest looked up from reference TRBV11-3 and TRBJ2-7): EAGVVQSPRYKIIEKKQPVAFWCNPISGHNTLYWYLQNLGQGPELLIRYENEEAVDDSQLPKDRFSAERLKGVDSTLKIQPAELGDSAVYLCASSSGTSGGPSYEQYFGPGTRLTVT.